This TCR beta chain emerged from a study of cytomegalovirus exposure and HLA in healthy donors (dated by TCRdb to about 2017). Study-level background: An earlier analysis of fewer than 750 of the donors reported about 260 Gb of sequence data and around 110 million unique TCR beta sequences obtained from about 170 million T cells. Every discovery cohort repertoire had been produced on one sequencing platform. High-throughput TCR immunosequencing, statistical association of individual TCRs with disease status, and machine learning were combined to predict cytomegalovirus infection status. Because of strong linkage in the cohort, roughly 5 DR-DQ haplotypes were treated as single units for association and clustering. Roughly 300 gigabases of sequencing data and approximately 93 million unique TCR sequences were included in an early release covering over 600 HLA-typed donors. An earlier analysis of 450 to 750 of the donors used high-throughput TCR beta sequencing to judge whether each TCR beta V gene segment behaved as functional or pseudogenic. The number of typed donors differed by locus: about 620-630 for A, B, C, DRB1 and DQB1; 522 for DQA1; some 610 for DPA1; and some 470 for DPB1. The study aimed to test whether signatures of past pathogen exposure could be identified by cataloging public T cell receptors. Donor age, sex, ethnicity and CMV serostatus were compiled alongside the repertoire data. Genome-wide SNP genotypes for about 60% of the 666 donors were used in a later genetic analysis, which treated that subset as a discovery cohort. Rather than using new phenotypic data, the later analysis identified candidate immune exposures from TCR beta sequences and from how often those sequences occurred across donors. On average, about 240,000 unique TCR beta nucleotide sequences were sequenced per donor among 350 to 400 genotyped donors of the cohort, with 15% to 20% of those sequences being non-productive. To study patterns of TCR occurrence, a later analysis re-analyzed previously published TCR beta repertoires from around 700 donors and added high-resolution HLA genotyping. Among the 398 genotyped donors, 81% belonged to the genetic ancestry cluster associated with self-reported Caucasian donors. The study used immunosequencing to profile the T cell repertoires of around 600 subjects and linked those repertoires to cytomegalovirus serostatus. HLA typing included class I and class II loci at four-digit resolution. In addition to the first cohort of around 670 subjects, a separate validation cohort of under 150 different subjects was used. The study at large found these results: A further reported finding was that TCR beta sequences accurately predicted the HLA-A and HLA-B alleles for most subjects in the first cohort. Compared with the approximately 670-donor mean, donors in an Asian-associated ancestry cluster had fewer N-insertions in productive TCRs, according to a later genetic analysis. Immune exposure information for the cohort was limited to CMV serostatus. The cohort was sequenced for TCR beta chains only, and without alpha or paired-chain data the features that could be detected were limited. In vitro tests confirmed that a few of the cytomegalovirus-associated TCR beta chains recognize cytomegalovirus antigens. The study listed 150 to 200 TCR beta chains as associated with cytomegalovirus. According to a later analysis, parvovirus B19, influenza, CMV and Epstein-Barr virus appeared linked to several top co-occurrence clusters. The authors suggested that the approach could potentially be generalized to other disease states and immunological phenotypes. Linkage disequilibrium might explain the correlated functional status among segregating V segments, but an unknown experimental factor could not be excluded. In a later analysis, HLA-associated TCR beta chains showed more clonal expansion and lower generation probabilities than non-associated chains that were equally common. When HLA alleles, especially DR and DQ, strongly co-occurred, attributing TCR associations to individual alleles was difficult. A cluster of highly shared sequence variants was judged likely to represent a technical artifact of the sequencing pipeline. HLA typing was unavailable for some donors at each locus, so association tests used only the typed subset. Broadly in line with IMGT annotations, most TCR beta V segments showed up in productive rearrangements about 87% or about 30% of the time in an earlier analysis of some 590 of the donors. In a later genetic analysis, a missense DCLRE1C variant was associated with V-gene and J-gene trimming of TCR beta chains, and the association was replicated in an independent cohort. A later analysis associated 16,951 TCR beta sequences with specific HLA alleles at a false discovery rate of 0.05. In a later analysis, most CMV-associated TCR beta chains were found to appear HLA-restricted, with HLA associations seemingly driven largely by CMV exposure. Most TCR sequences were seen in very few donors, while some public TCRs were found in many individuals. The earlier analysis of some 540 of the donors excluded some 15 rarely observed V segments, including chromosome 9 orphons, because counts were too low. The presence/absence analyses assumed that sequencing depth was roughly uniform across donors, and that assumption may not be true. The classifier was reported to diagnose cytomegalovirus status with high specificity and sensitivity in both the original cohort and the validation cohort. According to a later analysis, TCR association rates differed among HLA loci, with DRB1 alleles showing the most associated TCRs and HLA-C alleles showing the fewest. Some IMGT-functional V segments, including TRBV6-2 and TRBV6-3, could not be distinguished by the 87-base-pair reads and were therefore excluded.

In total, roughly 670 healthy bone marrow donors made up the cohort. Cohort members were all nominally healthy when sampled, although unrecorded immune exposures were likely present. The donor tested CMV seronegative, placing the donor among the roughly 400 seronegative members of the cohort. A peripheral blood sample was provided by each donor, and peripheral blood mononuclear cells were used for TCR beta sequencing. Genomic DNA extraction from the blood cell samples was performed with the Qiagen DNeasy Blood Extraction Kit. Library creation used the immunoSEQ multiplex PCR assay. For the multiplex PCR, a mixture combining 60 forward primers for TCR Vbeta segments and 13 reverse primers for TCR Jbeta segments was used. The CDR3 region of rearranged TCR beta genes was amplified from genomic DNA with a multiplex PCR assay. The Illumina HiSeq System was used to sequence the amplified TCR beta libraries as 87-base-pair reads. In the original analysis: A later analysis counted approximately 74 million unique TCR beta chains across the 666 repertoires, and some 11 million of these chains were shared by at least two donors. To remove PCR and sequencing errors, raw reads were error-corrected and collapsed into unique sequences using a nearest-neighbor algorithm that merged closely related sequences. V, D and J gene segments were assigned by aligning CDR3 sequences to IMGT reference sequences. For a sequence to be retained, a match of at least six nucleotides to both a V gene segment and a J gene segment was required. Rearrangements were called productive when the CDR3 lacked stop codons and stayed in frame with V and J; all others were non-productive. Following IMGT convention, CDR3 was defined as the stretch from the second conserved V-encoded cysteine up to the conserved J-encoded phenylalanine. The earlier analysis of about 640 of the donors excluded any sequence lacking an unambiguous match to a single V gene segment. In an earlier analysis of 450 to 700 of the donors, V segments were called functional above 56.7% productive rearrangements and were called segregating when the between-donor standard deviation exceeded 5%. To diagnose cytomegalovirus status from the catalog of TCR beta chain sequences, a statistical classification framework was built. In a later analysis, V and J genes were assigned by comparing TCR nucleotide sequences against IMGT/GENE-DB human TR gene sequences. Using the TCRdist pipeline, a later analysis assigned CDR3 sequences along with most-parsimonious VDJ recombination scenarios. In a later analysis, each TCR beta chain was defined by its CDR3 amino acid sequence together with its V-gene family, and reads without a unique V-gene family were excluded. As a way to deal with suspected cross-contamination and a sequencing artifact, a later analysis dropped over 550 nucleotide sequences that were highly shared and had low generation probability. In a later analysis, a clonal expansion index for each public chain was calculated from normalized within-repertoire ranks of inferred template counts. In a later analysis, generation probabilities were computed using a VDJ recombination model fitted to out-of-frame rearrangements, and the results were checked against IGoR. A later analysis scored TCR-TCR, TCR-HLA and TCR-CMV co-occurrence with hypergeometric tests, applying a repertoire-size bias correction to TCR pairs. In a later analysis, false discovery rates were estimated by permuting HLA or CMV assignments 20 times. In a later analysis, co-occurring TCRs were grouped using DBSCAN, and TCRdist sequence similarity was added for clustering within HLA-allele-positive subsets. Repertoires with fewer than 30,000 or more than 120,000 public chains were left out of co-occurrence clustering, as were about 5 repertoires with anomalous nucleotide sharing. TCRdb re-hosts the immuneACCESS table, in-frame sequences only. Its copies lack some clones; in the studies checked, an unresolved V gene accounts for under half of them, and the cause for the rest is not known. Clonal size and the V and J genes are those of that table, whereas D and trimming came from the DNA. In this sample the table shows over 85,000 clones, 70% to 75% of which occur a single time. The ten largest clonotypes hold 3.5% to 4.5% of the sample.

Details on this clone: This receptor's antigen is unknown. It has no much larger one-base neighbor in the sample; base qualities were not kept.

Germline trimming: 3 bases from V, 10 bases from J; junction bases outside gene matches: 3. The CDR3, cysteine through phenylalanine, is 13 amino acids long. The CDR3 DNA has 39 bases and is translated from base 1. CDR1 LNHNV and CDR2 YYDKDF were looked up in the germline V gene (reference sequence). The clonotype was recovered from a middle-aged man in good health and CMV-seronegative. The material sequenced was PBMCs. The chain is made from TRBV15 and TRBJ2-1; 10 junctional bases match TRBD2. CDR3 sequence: CATSRISGGEQFF. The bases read TGTGCCACCAGCAGGATTAGCGGGGGGGAGCAGTTCTTC.